This section outlines one T cell receptor (beta chain) sequence together with its context. The antigen remains undetermined. The sample has other DNA sequences that encode this CDR3 too. The sample comes from a study of shared clonotypes between healthy human individuals. Profiling relied on immunoSEQ multiplex PCR, and the TCRdb table lists in-frame clones only, not all of them. This table holds approximately 2,000,000 clones, 85% to 95% found once. Study outcomes and limitations: Larger richness was generally estimated for naive than memory subsets.

The CDR3 has 13 residues. The germline gives CDR1 SGDLS, CDR2 YYNGEE. Losses at the gene ends were 8 bases for V and 1 base for J; bases not matched to a gene: 6. Naive CD8 cells lacked CD45RO and underwent positive selection for CCR7, leaving out terminally differentiated effector memory CD45RA+ cells. Donors, without exception, were Caucasian adults residing in Nashville, Tennessee. The rearrangement uses TRBV9 and TRBJ2-7, with 7 bases that match TRBD2. The sample taken for sequencing was naive CD8+ T cells from PBMCs. The source is a young man in good health. Some clones in this sample may be carry-over from other donors' samples. For the CDR3, the DNA is TGTGCCAGTAGCCGCGGGAGTTCCTACGAGCAGTACTTC. Its translation is CASSRGSSYEQYF.